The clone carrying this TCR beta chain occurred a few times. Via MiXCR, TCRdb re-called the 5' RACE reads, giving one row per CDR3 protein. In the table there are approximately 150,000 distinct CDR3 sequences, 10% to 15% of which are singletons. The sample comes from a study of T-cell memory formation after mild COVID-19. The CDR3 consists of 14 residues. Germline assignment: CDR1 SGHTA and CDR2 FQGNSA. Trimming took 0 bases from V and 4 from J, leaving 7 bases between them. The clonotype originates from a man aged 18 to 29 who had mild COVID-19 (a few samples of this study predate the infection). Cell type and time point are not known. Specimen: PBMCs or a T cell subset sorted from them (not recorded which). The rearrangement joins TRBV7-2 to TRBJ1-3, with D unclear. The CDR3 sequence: CASSLARFGNTIYF. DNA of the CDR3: TGTGCCAGCAGCTTAGCGAGGTTCGGAAACACCATATATTTT.